A single sample gave rise to the 17 T cell receptor beta chains below, sequenced in a study of shared clonotypes between healthy human individuals. It was CD45RO-negative cells, positively selected for CCR7, that made up naive CD8 cells, with terminally differentiated effector memory CD45RA+ cells excluded. Data came from immunoSEQ multiplex PCR; TCRdb stores just in-frame clones and leaves some out. Here the sample spans hundreds of thousands of clones, approximately 96% being singletons. Sequencing used naive CD8+ T cells sorted from blood. The receptors derive from a woman between 25 and 40 years old in good health.

The genes are TRBV28 and TRBJ2-1, with 13 bases matching TRBD2. The CDR3 loop spans 15 amino acids. Germline CDR1 reads MDHEN; CDR2 reads SYDVKM. With V trimmed by 6 bases and J by 12 bases, 11 bases remained unmatched. Written as DNA, the CDR3 is TGTGCCAGCAGCAGAACCGGGACTAGCGGGATGGTGCAGTTCTTC. It specifies CASSRTGTSGMVQFF.

The chain recombines TRBV7-9 with TRBJ2-1; 11 nucleotides line up with TRBD2. This CDR3 spans 14 amino acids. Per germline, CDR1 SEHNR and CDR2 FQNEAQ (reference sequence). With V trimmed by 4 bases and J by 6 bases, 2 bases remained unmatched. The CDR3 sequence: CASSSGTSGNEQFF. The CDR3 DNA follows: TGTGCCAGCAGCTCCGGGACTAGCGGCAATGAGCAGTTCTTC. The entire variable domain, with the rest obtained from reference TRBV7-9 and TRBJ2-1, is as follows: DTGVSQNPRHKITKRGQNVTFRCDPISEHNRLYWYRQTLGQGPEFLTYFQNEAQLEKSRLLSDRFSAERPKGSFSTLEIQRTEQGDSAMYLCASSSGTSGNEQFFGPGTRLTVL.

The gene calls are TRBV4-1 and TRBJ2-7, with unresolved D. CDR1 is MGHRA and CDR2 is YSYEKL in the germline V gene. The CDR3 is 15 amino acids. The V gene lost 1 base and the J gene lost 0 bases, with 10 bases spanning the gap. CDR3 in DNA: TGCGCCAGCAGCCAAGCCCGAATTAGCTCCTACGAGCAGTACTTC. Its translation: CASSQARISSYEQYF.

The chain uses TRBV7-3 and TRBJ2-2; 13 nucleotides align to TRBD2. Trimming cost V 5 bases and J 7 bases; bases outside gene matches: 13. Germline CDR1 reads SGHTA; CDR2 reads FQGTGA. The CDR3 length is 18 residues. The DNA for the CDR3 is TGTGCCAGCAGCGACCGACTAGCGGGAGGCCCTGGGGGCGGGGAGCTGTTTTTT. Translation: CASSDRLAGGPGGGELFF.

This chain joins TRBV27 and TRBJ2-7; no clear D. This CDR3 is built from 14 residues. V was pared by 3 bases and J by 0 bases, with 9 bases between. Germline V gene lookup returns CDR1 MNHEY and CDR2 SMNVEV (reference sequence). CDR3 nucleotide sequence: TGTGCCAGCAGTTTGCTTACGAGCTCCTACGAGCAGTACTTC. Amino acid sequence: CASSLLTSSYEQYF.

This chain joins TRBV7-9 and TRBJ1-1; possible D gene TRBD1, 5 bases. Germline assignment: CDR1 SEHNR and CDR2 FQNEAQ (reference sequence). Trimming cost V 1 base and J 1 base, with 7 bases left between them. The CDR3 has 14 amino acids. In nucleotides, the CDR3 is TGTGCCAGCAGCTTAGGGGGGTGGAACACTGAAGCTTTCTTT. This gives the protein CASSLGGWNTEAFF.

CDR3 nucleotide sequence: TGTGCCAGCAGCTTACGGGACAGGGGCCAATCGAACACTGAAGCTTTCTTT. This encodes CASSLRDRGQSNTEAFF. This rearrangement joins TRBV9 to TRBJ1-1, with 10 bases lining up with TRBD1. The CDR3 length is 17 residues. CDR1 and CDR2 from the germline V gene are SGDLS and YYNGEE. With 4 bases clipped from V and 1 base from J, the junction kept 10 bases outside the gene matches.

This clone was picked up one time. The rearrangement uses TRBV28 and TRBJ2-7; maybe TRBD2 (5 bases). This CDR3 region has 14 residues. Germline V gives CDR1 MDHEN, CDR2 SYDVKM. V gave up 2 bases and J gave up 0 bases, with 8 bases separating them. The chain's CDR3 is CASSLVRDSYEQYF. Written as DNA, the CDR3 is TGTGCCAGCAGTTTAGTTCGGGACTCCTACGAGCAGTACTTC.

The rearrangement uses TRBV7-8 and TRBJ2-7; D gene unclear. V lost 4 bases, J lost 12 bases, and 16 bases lay in between. Germline CDR1 SGHVS, CDR2 FQNEAQ. The CDR3 runs 12 residues. The DNA for the CDR3 is TGTGCCAGCAGCTATCAGGAGAACCTGTGGTACTTC. This gives the protein CASSYQENLWYF.

V gene TRBV7-9 combines with J gene TRBJ2-2, with D unresolved. CDR1 SEHNR and CDR2 FQNEAQ come from the germline V gene (reference sequence). This CDR3 spans 12 amino acids. V was shortened by 11 bases and J by 6 bases, with 13 bases between the two germline ends. The DNA of the CDR3 is TGTGCCGAGGCCCTCCAACCCGGGGAGCTGTTTTTT. Its translation: CAEALQPGELFF.

The rearrangement uses TRBV2 and TRBJ1-5, with TRBD1 matching over 7 bases. Trimming removed 3 bases from V and 6 bases from J; junction bases left unmatched: 8. This CDR3 region has 15 residues. Germline V gene sequence: CDR1 SNHLY, CDR2 FYNNEI. As DNA, the CDR3 is TGTGCCAGCAGTGAGTTTACAGGGGTGAGTCAGCCCCAGCATTTT. Translating it yields CASSEFTGVSQPQHF.

On this clone itself: The same CDR3 arises from other DNA sequences in this sample as well. The CDR3 DNA sequence: TGTGCCAGCAGTTGGGGAGGAAACACTGAAGCTTTCTTT. Encoded protein: CASSWGGNTEAFF. The chain employs TRBV27 and TRBJ1-1, with unresolved D. The ends were cut back, 4 bases at V and 2 bases at J, with 8 bases in the middle. Germline CDR1 and CDR2: MNHEY and SMNVEV (reference sequence). CDR3 length equals 13 residues.

The V gene is TRBV6-6, the J gene TRBJ2-5; D is uncertain. This CDR3 contains 13 residues. The germline gives CDR1 MNHNY, CDR2 SVGAGI (reference sequence). Trimming pared 0 bases from V and 5 bases from J, leaving 7 bases between. The CDR3 loop is CASSYSDWETQYF. In DNA, the CDR3 is TGTGCCAGCAGTTACTCGGATTGGGAGACCCAGTACTTC.

This chain uses TRBV4-1 with TRBJ2-7; D gene uncertain. This CDR3 spans 12 amino acids. CDR1 is MGHRA and CDR2 is YSYEKL in the germline V gene. The germline V and J ends were trimmed by 0 bases and 5 bases, with 5 bases remaining between them. DNA of the CDR3: TGCGCCAGCAGCCAAGATTTCCACGAGCAGTACTTC. It codes for CASSQDFHEQYF.

With regard to this clone: One end of the junction fails to match germline, which may point to a read error. The V call is TRBV30, the J call TRBJ2-1; a possible D gene is TRBD1 (6 bases). The germline CDR1 and CDR2 sequences are GTSNPN and SVGIG (reference sequence). The CDR3 is made up of 13 amino acids. The CDR3: CVWRGQSYNEQFF. The CDR3 DNA follows: TGTGTCTGGAGAGGACAGTCCTACAATGAGCAGTTCTTC.

In the case of this clone: Other DNA sequences in the sample encode the same CDR3. This chain uses TRBV27 with TRBJ2-1, with TRBD2 matching over 13 bases. The CDR3 consists of 16 residues. After removal of 2 bases from V and 6 bases from J, the junction contained 4 bases not matched to a gene. Germline CDR1 and CDR2: MNHEY and SMNVEV (reference sequence). CDR3 amino acids: CASSLLLAGGPNEQFF. The CDR3 DNA sequence: TGTGCCAGCAGTTTACTACTAGCGGGAGGGCCCAATGAGCAGTTCTTC.

The chain has TRBV4-2 and TRBJ2-2, with TRBD2 matching 8 bases. Per the germline V gene, CDR1 is LGHNA and CDR2 is YNFKEQ. The V segment lost 4 bases and the J segment 6 bases; nucleotides outside the gene matches: 10. The CDR3 has 16 amino acids. The CDR3 is CASSPSPRREAGELFF. CDR3 coding DNA: TGTGCCAGCAGCCCCTCTCCTCGGCGGGAGGCCGGGGAGCTGTTTTTT.